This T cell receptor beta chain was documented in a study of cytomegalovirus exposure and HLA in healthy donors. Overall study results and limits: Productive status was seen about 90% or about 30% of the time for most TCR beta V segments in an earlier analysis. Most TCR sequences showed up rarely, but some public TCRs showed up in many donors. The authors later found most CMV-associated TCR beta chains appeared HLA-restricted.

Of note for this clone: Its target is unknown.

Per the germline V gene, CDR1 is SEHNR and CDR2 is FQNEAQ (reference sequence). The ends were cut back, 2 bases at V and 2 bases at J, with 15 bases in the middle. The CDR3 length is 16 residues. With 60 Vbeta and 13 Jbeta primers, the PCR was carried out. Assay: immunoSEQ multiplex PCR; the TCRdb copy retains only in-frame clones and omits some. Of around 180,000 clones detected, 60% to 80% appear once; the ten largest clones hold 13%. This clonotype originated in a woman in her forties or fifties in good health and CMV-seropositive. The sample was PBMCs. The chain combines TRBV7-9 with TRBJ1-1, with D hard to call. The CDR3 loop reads CASSLMVSGFNTEAFF. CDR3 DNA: TGTGCCAGCAGCTTAATGGTATCAGGATTTAACACTGAAGCTTTCTTT.